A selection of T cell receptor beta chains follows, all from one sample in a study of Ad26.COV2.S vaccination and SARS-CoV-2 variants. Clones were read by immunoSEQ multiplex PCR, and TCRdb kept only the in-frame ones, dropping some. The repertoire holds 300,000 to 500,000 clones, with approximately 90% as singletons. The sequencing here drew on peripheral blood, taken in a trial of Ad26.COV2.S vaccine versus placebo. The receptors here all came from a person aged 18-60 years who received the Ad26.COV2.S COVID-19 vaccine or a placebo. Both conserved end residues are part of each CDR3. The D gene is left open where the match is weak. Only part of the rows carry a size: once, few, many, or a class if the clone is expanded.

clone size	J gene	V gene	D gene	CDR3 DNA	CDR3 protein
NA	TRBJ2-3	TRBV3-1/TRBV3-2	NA	TGTGCCAGCAGCCCAATAATAACTAACCAAGATACGCAGTATTTT	CASSPIITNQDTQYF
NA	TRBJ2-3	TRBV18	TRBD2	TGTGCCAGCTCAGGAGGGCTAGCGGGGGCAGATACGCAGTATTTT	CASSGGLAGADTQYF
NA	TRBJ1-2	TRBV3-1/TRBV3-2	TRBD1	TGTGCCAGCAGCCAAAAGCGGACAGGGGGTGGCTACACCTTC	CASSQKRTGGGYTF
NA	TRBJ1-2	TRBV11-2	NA	TGTGCCAGCTCTAAAGGGGGGGGTTATGGCTACACCTTC	CASSKGGGYGYTF
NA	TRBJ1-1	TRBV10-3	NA	TGTGCCATCAGCCGGGGGCAAAGGAACACTGAAGCTTTCTTT	CAISRGQRNTEAFF
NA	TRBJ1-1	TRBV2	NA	TGTGCCAGCAGCGCTATATGGGGGTGGGACGACACTGAAGCTTTCTTT	CASSAIWGWDDTEAFF
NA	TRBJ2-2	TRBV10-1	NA	TGCGCCACCTCCCCGGTCGATGGGAACACCGGGGAGCTGTTTTTT	CATSPVDGNTGELFF
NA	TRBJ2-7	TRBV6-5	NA	TGTGCCAGCAGCCGTGACAAAACCTACGAGCAGTACTTC	CASSRDKTYEQYF
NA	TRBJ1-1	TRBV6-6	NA	TGTGCCAGCAGTTACTATGGGACTGAAGCTTTCTTT	CASSYYGTEAFF
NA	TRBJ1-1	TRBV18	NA	TGTGCCAGCTCACCAAATTCAGGGCAGAACACTGAAGCTTTCTTT	CASSPNSGQNTEAFF
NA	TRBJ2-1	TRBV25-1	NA	TGTGCCAGCAGTGATAGTCGTAGGGCCTGGTTCTTC	CASSDSRRAWFF
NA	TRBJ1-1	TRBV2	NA	TGTGCCAGCAACCCGAAGGGGACTGAAGCTTTCTTT	CASNPKGTEAFF
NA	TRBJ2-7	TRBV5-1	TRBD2	TGCGCCAGCAGCTGGACTAGCGGGGGCTACGAGCAGTACTTC	CASSWTSGGYEQYF
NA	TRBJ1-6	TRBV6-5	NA	TGTGCCAGCAGTACCTTGGAGGTAGTAGCACCCCTCCACTTT	CASSTLEVVAPLHF
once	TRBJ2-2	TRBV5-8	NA	TGTGCCTATCGGATGGGTCCTCGGCACACCGGGGAGCTGTTTTTT	CAYRMGPRHTGELFF
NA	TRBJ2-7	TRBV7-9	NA	TGTGCCAGCAGCCGATCCGGGGCTGGGGGATACGAGCAGTACTTC	CASSRSGAGGYEQYF
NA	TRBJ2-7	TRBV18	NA	TGTGCCAGCTCACCAAACAACGAGCAGTACTTC	CASSPNNEQYF
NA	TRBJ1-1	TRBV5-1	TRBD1	TGCGCCAGCAGCCTACAAGACAGGGACCCTGAAGCTTTCTTT	CASSLQDRDPEAFF
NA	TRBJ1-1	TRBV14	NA	TGTGCCAGCAGCCACGTGGCCACTGAAGCTTTCTTT	CASSHVATEAFF
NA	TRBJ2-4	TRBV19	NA	TGTGCCAGTAGTACGTCGGGGATTAACATTCAGTACTTC	CASSTSGINIQYF
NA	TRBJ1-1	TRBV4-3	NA	TGCGCCAGCAGCCCGGAGTGGGGGAATATGGACACTGAAGCTTTCTTT	CASSPEWGNMDTEAFF
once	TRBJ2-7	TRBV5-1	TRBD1	TGCGCCAGCAGCTTGGGCAGGGGGCTCACCCTTAGCTCCTACGAGCAGTACTTC	CASSLGRGLTLSSYEQYF
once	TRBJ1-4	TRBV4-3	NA	TGCGCCAGCAGCCAAGACCCGACGGGGACTAATGAAAAACTGTTTTTT	CASSQDPTGTNEKLFF
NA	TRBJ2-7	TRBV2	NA	TGTGCCAGCGTTCAGTCTGGGTCCTCCTACGAGCAGTACTTC	CASVQSGSSYEQYF
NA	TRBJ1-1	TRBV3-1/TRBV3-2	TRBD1	TGTGCCAGCACCCGCGGGACAGTTAACACTGAAGCTTTCTTT	CASTRGTVNTEAFF
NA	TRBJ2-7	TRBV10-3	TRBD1	TGTGCCATCAGTGACCGGGACAGGGTCTACGAGCAGTACTTC	CAISDRDRVYEQYF
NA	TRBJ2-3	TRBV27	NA	TGTGCCAGCAGAGGGTGGGAAAGCACAGATACGCAGTATTTT	CASRGWESTDTQYF
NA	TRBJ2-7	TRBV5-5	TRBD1	TGTGCCAGCAGCTGGAGGACAGGAACCTACGAGCAGTACTTC	CASSWRTGTYEQYF
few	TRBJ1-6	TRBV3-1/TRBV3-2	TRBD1	TGTGCCAGCAGTCCGGGACAGGGTACGGCACCCCTCCACTTT	CASSPGQGTAPLHF
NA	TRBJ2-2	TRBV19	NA	TGTGCCAGTAGTATAACTTTGAGTGTGCGGGGTCACACCGGGGAGCTGTTTTTT	CASSITLSVRGHTGELFF
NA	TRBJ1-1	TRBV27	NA	TGTGCCAGCAGTTTAGGTCCAGGGATGAACACTGAAGCTTTCTTT	CASSLGPGMNTEAFF
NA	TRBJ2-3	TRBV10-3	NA	TGTGCCATCAGTGAGTCGGGGGGTGGTGGGCCAGATACGCAGTATTTT	CAISESGGGGPDTQYF
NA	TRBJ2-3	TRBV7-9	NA	TGTGCCAGCAGCTTAGGGGTAACCACAGATACGCAGTATTTT	CASSLGVTTDTQYF
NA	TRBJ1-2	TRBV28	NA	TGTGCCAGCTGCACGGGTTTGGGATATGGCTACACCTTC	CASCTGLGYGYTF
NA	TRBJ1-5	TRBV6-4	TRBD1	TGTGCCAGCAGGGCTAGGACAGGGAACAATCAGCCCCAGCATTTT	CASRARTGNNQPQHF
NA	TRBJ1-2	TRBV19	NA	TGTGCCAGTAGTTCACTCGGAGACAGCTATGGCTACACCTTC	CASSSLGDSYGYTF
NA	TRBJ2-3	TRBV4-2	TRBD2	TGTGCCAGCACCTACGGCGGGGGAGCCACAGATACGCAGTATTTT	CASTYGGGATDTQYF
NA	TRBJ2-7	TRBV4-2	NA	TGTGCCAGCAGCCAAGAAGTTGTTATTGAATACGAGCAGTACTTC	CASSQEVVIEYEQYF
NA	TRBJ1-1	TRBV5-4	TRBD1	TGTGCCAGCAGCGCAGGGACAGGGAACACTGAAGCTTTCTTT	CASSAGTGNTEAFF
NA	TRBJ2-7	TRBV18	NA	TGTGCCAGCTCACCACAGGGAAGCTCCTACGAGCAGTACTTC	CASSPQGSSYEQYF
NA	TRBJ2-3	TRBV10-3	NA	TGTGCCATCAGTGAGGGTCTTACGCAGTATTTT	CAISEGLTQYF
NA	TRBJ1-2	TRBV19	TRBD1	TGTGCCAGTAGTAATCTCCCGGGACAGGCTAACTATGGCTACACCTTC	CASSNLPGQANYGYTF